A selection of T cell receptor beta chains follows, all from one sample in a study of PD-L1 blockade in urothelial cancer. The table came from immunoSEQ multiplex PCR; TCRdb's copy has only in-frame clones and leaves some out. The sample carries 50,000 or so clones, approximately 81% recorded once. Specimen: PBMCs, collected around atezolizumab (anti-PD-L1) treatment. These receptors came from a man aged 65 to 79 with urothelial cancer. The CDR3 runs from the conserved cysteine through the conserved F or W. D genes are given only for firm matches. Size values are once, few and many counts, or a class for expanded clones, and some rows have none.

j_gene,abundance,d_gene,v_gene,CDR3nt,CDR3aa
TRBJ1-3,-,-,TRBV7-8,TGTGCCAGCAGCTTGGATGGTGTCTGGGGCCGAAACACCATATATTTT,CASSLDGVWGRNTIYF
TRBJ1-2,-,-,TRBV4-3,TGCGCCAGCAGCCAAGATACAGGGAACAGTGGCTACACCTTC,CASSQDTGNSGYTF
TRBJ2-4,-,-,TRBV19,TGTGCCAGTAACATGGGCCTAGCCAAAAACATTCAGTACTTC,CASNMGLAKNIQYF
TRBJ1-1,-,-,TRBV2,TGTGCCAGCAGTGAAGTCGGTACCGGACGGGGAACTGAAGCTTTCTTT,CASSEVGTGRGTEAFF
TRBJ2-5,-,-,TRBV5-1,TGCGCCAGCAGCTTGGCAGGGTCTTCCGGAGAGACCCAGTACTTC,CASSLAGSSGETQYF
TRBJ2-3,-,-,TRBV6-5,TGTGCCAGCAGTTACGCTACCACAGATACGCAGTATTTT,CASSYATTDTQYF
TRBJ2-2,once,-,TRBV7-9,TGTGCCAGCAGGAACGACAGGCCTCTGGACACCGGGGAGCTGTTTTTT,CASRNDRPLDTGELFF
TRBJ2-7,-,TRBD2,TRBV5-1,TGCGCCAGCAGCTTTACCTCGACCGGGACTAGCGGGAGAAGGTACGAGCAGTACTTC,CASSFTSTGTSGRRYEQYF
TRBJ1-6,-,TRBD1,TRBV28,TGTGCCAGCAGCGACAGGGGGCAGGATAATTCACCCCTCCACTTT,CASSDRGQDNSPLHF
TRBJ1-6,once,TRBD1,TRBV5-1,TGCGCCAGCAGCTTGGGGGACAGGGGAAATCTCCTCCACTTT,CASSLGDRGNLLHF
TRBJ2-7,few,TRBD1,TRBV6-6,TGTGCCAGCAGTACCATGGGACAGGAAAGCTCCTACGAGCAGTACTTC,CASSTMGQESSYEQYF
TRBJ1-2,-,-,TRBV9,TGTGCCAGCAGCGTAGTTGCGGGGGATAACTATGGCTACACCTTC,CASSVVAGDNYGYTF
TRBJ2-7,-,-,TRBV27,TGTGCCAGCAGCATAAACCCAACAGGGCTTAGCTCCTACGAGCAGTACTTC,CASSINPTGLSSYEQYF
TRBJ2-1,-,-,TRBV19,TGTGCCAGTAGTATAGATCGAGGACAGTACAATGAGCAGTTCTTC,CASSIDRGQYNEQFF
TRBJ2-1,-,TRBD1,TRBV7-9,TGTGCCAGCAGCTCCCCTCAACAGGGGAGCTCCTACAATGAGCAGTTCTTC,CASSSPQQGSSYNEQFF
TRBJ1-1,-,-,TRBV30,TGTGCCTGGGGGGCTTCGGGTGGCACTGAAGCTTTCTTT,CAWGASGGTEAFF
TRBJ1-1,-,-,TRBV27,TGTGCCAGCAGTTCCCCTGTACCCGGCACTGAAGCTTTCTTT,CASSSPVPGTEAFF
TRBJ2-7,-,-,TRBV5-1,TGCGCCAGCAGCTTGGGGGCCTTCCCTGGGGCCGAGCAGTACTTC,CASSLGAFPGAEQYF
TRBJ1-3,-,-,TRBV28,TGTGCCAGCAGTTTACAGTCACAGGGTGGAAACACCATATATTTT,CASSLQSQGGNTIYF
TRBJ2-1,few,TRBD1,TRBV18,TGTGCCAGCTCACGGGGGACAGGGGGAAATGAGCAGTTCTTC,CASSRGTGGNEQFF
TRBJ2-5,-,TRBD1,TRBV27,TGTGCCAGCAGTATACACCTTAGGACAGGCCAAGAGACCCAGTACTTC,CASSIHLRTGQETQYF
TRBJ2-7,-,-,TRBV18,TGTGCCAGCTCACGTTCGACAGGTTCGACTTCCTACGAGCAGTACTTC,CASSRSTGSTSYEQYF
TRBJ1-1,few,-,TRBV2,TGTGCCAGCAGTGCGGGGGTGAACACTGAAGCTTTCTTT,CASSAGVNTEAFF
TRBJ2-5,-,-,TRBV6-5,TGTGCCAGCAGCTTGGGGGGCCAAGAGACCCAGTACTTC,CASSLGGQETQYF
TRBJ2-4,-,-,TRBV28,TGTGCCACCCGTAGGCTTGGGCAGACCTACCAGGGGAACATTCAGTACTTC,CATRRLGQTYQGNIQYF
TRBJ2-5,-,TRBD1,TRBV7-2,TGTGCCAGCAGCCCTACAGGGGGAGGAGAGACCCAGTACTTC,CASSPTGGGETQYF
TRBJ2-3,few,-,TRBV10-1,TGCGCCAGCAGTGTTTCAAACACAGATACGCAGTATTTT,CASSVSNTDTQYF
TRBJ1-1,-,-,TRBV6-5,TGTGCCAGCAGTTACGGGCGTAGGACTGAAGCTTTCTTT,CASSYGRRTEAFF
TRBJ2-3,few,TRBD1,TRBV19,TGTGCCAGTAAAGACAGGGCCGCAGATACGCAGTATTTT,CASKDRAADTQYF
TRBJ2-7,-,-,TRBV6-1,TGTGCCAGCAGTGAAATCAGGACTCCCTCTGCTGAGCAGTACTTC,CASSEIRTPSAEQYF
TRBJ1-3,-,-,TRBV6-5,TGTGCCAGCAGTTACCGCCTTGGGGGGGCTGGAAACACCATATATTTT,CASSYRLGGAGNTIYF
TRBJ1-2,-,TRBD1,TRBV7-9,TGTGCCAGCAGCTCGCGGACAGGGCAACGAGCTAACTATGGCTACACCTTC,CASSSRTGQRANYGYTF
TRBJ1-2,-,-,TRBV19,TGTGCCAGTAGTAGGACAGAGCGTATTTTCTATGGCTACACCTTC,CASSRTERIFYGYTF
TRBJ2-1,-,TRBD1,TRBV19,TGTGCCAGTTGGGACAGGGTTCGATCGGATGAGCAGTTCTTC,CASWDRVRSDEQFF
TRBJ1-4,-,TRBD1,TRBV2,TGTGCCAGCAGTTTACAGGGGGTCCATGAAAAACTGTTTTTT,CASSLQGVHEKLFF
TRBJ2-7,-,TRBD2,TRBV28,TGTGCCAGCAGTGTGGTCAGCGGGGAAGAGCAGTACTTC,CASSVVSGEEQYF
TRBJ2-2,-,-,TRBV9,TGTGCCAGCAGCTTTAGTCAGGGAAGGACCGGGGAGCTGTTTTTT,CASSFSQGRTGELFF
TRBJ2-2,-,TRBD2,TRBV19,TGTGCCAGTAGCGTTAGCGGGAGGGCCTACGGGGAGCTGTTTTTT,CASSVSGRAYGELFF
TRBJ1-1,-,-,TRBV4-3,TGCGCCAGCAGCCCCGGGTGGTCAATGAACACTGAAGCTTTCTTT,CASSPGWSMNTEAFF
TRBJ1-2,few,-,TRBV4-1,TGCGCCAGCAGCATGTCGACAGGTGGGAACTATGGCTACACCTTC,CASSMSTGGNYGYTF
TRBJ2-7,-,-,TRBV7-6,TGTGCCAGCAGCTCCCGGTCCTCCTACGAGCAGTACTTC,CASSSRSSYEQYF
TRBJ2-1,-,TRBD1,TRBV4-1,TGCGCCAGCAGCCAGGAAAGGACAGGGATGAATGAGCAGTTCTTC,CASSQERTGMNEQFF
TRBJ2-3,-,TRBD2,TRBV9,TGTGCCAGCAGCGTGACTAGCGGGGGCACAGATACGCAGTATTTT,CASSVTSGGTDTQYF
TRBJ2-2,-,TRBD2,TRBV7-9,TGTGCCAGCAGCCTCGCTAGCGGGACCGGGGAGCTGTTTTTT,CASSLASGTGELFF
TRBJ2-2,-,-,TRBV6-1,TGTGCCAGCAGTGAAGCGGACTCTACGGACACCGGGGAGCTGTTTTTT,CASSEADSTDTGELFF
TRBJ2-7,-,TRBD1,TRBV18,TGTGCCAGCTCACCGAGAGCGGACAGGGTGGGTGAGCAGTACTTC,CASSPRADRVGEQYF
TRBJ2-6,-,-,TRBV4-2,TGTGCCAGCAGCCGGGGAGGAGGGGGCGGTTCTGGGGCCAACGTCCTGACTTTC,CASSRGGGGGSGANVLTF
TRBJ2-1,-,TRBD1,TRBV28,TGTGCCAGCAGGCCCCCACAGGGGGTCTACAATGAGCAGTTCTTC,CASRPPQGVYNEQFF
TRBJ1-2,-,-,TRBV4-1,TGCGCCAGCAGCCAAGAGGCCTTACAGGGATACGGCTACACCTTC,CASSQEALQGYGYTF
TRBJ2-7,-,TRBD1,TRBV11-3,TGTGCCAGCAGCACCCGGACAGGGGGTAAGAACGAGCAGTACTTC,CASSTRTGGKNEQYF
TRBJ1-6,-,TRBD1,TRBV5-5,TGTGCCAGCAGCTCCCGGGACAGGTTAAGTTTGTTCCACTTT,CASSSRDRLSLFHF
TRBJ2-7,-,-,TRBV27,TGTGCCAGCAGTTTATCCAGGGGACACGAGCAGTACTTC,CASSLSRGHEQYF
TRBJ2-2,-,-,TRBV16,TGTGCCAGCAGCCAATTAGCGGACACCGGGGAGCTGTTTTTT,CASSQLADTGELFF
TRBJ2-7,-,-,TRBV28,TGTGCCAGCAGCCGAAGAGGCGAGCAGTACTTC,CASSRRGEQYF
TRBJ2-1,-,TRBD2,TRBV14,TGTGCCAGCAGCCAAATCAGACTAGCGGGACCCCCAGGGCTGGAGTACAATGAGCAGTTCTTC,CASSQIRLAGPPGLEYNEQFF
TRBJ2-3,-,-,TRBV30,TGTGCCTGGTCTCAGGGCTTTGGCACAGATACGCAGTATTTT,CAWSQGFGTDTQYF
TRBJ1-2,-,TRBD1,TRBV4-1,TGCGCCAGCAGCTTGGACAGGGGGCGCGATGGCTACACCTTC,CASSLDRGRDGYTF